Detailed here is one TCR beta chain. This entry comes from a study of blood T cell repertoires in COVID-19. Whole-study context: Samples representing acute and convalescent COVID-19 were sourced from the United States, Italy and Spain. T cells, B-cell-depleted T cells, or PBMCs provided the cDNA or gDNA that served as material.

The CDR3 loop spans 13 amino acids. The V end was cut by 4 bases, the J end by 10 bases, with 16 bases between. Germline loops: CDR1 KGHSH, CDR2 LQKENI. Per the study methods: Estimation of nucleated cell counts relied on the amplification of reference gene primers. Sequenced by immunoSEQ multiplex PCR; TCRdb stores in-frame clones only, minus some. The V and J calls and clone size are taken from that table; D and trimming were inferred from the DNA. The profile shows about 240,000 clones, 80% to 90% of them singletons. The sequence was obtained from a woman in her 70s with acute or convalescent COVID-19. Source material: peripheral blood. The rearrangement links TRBV18 to TRBJ1-2, with unresolved D. In DNA, the CDR3 is TGTGCCAGCTCACACGACAACGGCGAAGCCTACACCTTC. Translated, it gives CASSHDNGEAYTF.